A selection of T cell receptor beta chains follows, all from one sample in a study of blood T cell repertoires in COVID-19. The assay was immunoSEQ multiplex PCR, and TCRdb's table has in-frame clones only and misses some. The data contain about 350,000 clones, around nine tenths of them singletons. What was sequenced was peripheral blood. These receptors all stem from a woman aged 60 to 75 with COVID-19, enrolled during active disease. Each CDR3 is given with its conserved first and last residue. A D gene is named only where the DNA matches it firmly. Not every row has a clone size; where given, it reads once, few, many or a size class.

size,J,V,D,DNA,CDR3
once,TRBJ2-5,TRBV7-9,.,TGTGCCAGCGCAGGGGCAGGGGAATTGCGATTGGAGACCCAGTACTTC,CASAGAGELRLETQYF
.,TRBJ1-1,TRBV7-5,.,TGTGTCAGAAGCCCTGCCCGCCCGGGGGGGACGACTGAAGCTTTCTTT,CVRSPARPGGTTEAFF
.,TRBJ1-4,TRBV4-2,.,TGTGCCAGCAGCCAAGTGGAGGGGACTAATGAAAAACTGTTTTTT,CASSQVEGTNEKLFF
.,TRBJ2-1,TRBV7-8,TRBD1,TGTGCCAGCAGCTTAGAACGGCGGCAGGGGGTCGGCAATGAGCAGTTCTTC,CASSLERRQGVGNEQFF
.,TRBJ1-1,TRBV6-4,.,TGTGCCAGCAGTCGACAGGTGAACACTGAAGCTTTCTTT,CASSRQVNTEAFF
.,TRBJ1-1,TRBV9,.,TGTGCCAGCAGCGTAGCTCTGAACACTGAAGCTTTCTTT,CASSVALNTEAFF
.,TRBJ2-2,TRBV18,.,TGTGCCAGCTCACCAGAGATCACCGGGGAGCTGTTTTTT,CASSPEITGELFF
.,TRBJ2-7,TRBV10-3,.,TGTGCCATCAGTGAGTCTCAGGACTCCTACGAGCAGTACTTC,CAISESQDSYEQYF
.,TRBJ2-2,TRBV3-1/TRBV3-2,.,TGTGCCAGCAGCCAAGGACGGCGGGGCACCGGGGAGCTGTTTTTT,CASSQGRRGTGELFF
.,TRBJ1-6,TRBV5-6,TRBD1,TGTGCCAGCAGCCGGACAGGGGGCTCTTCACCCCTCCACTTT,CASSRTGGSSPLHF
.,TRBJ2-3,TRBV5-1,TRBD2,TGCGCCAGCAGCTTGAGACTCGCCGGGGGAGGGGCAGATACGCAGTATTTT,CASSLRLAGGGADTQYF
.,TRBJ1-2,TRBV4-1,.,TGCGCCAGCAGCCAAGACCCGAGGAGCGGCTACACCTTC,CASSQDPRSGYTF
.,TRBJ1-4,TRBV5-1,.,TGCGCCAGCAGCTTGGGGGACTGGGGAACAACTAATGAAAAACTGTTTTTT,CASSLGDWGTTNEKLFF
.,TRBJ2-5,TRBV6-6,.,TGTGCCAGCAGCTACCGGACCCAGTACTTC,CASSYRTQYF
.,TRBJ1-4,TRBV13,.,TGTGCCAGCAGCTTACGGGGGGCTTATGAAAAACTGTTTTTT,CASSLRGAYEKLFF
.,TRBJ2-2,TRBV7-2,.,TGTGCCAGCAGCTTCCGGAACACCGGGGAGCTGTTTTTT,CASSFRNTGELFF
.,TRBJ1-1,TRBV19,.,TGTGCCAGTAGTCCTTCTATGAACACTGAAGCTTTCTTT,CASSPSMNTEAFF
.,TRBJ2-5,TRBV29-1,TRBD1,TGCAGCGCTATACAGGGGGCCCAAGAGACCCAGTACTTC,CSAIQGAQETQYF
.,TRBJ1-1,TRBV11-2,.,TGTGCCAGCAGCTTAGATCTTAAAAACACTGAAGCTTTCTTT,CASSLDLKNTEAFF
.,TRBJ2-2,TRBV11-2,TRBD1,TGTGCCAGCAGCTTAGGGGCAGGGGGAACCGGGGAGCTGTTTTTT,CASSLGAGGTGELFF
.,TRBJ1-2,TRBV4-1,TRBD1,TGCGCCAGCAGCCCAGGACAGGGGGCAGACTATGGCTACACCTTC,CASSPGQGADYGYTF
.,TRBJ1-5,TRBV6-5,.,TGTGCCAGCAGCAAGGGAGGGCGGGGCAATCAGCCCCAGCATTTT,CASSKGGRGNQPQHF
once,TRBJ2-5,TRBV27,.,TGTGCCAGCAGTTCCCAGAAGACCCAGTACTTC,CASSSQKTQYF
once,TRBJ2-5,TRBV7-2,.,TGTGCCAGCAGCTTGTTGGGCCAACAAGAGACCCAGTACTTC,CASSLLGQQETQYF
.,TRBJ1-5,TRBV19,.,TGTGCCAGTAGTACACGGGGGGGGGCAGCCAATCAGCCCCAGCATTTT,CASSTRGGAANQPQHF